This T cell receptor beta chain was identified in a study of beta chain features in type 1 diabetes. CDR3 length equals 13 residues. The germline CDR1 and CDR2 sequences are SGHNT and YENEEA. V dropped 5 bases and J dropped 5; count of bases not matched to a gene: 4. The investigators reverse transcribed all of the isolated RNA, so they sequenced expressed TCRB transcripts. This table comes from immunoSEQ multiplex PCR, and its TCRdb copy is limited to in-frame clones, with some not included. There are hundreds of thousands of clones in the sample; 13% to 15% occur only once, and roughly 0.028% lies in the top ten.

Sequencing was carried out using naive CD4+ T cells from blood. The receptor comes from a woman aged 35 to 49 in good health. The V call is TRBV11-3, the J call TRBJ2-5; 8 nucleotides agree with TRBD1. The CDR3 reads CASSPTGVETQYF. In DNA, the CDR3 is TGTGCCAGCAGCCCGACAGGGGTGGAGACCCAGTACTTC.